This T cell receptor beta chain was recovered during a study of cytomegalovirus exposure and HLA in healthy donors. Study-level information: Out of 398 genotyped donors, 81% belonged to the Caucasian-associated ancestry cluster.

Notes on this clone: Its antigen is unknown.

General study findings and limits: Accurate prediction of most subjects' HLA-A and HLA-B alleles from TCR beta sequences was reported. An assumption of roughly uniform sequencing depth across donors underlay the presence/absence analyses.

Trimming removed 4 bases at V and 6 bases at J, with 4 bases between. The CDR3 sequence is 10 residues long. Germline CDR1 reads SQVTM; CDR2 reads ANQGSEA. The PCR had 60 Vbeta and 13 Jbeta primers. Profiling relied on immunoSEQ multiplex PCR, and the TCRdb table lists in-frame clones only, not all of them. The sample has 140,000 to 150,000 clones, almost 85% seen once. The chain recombines TRBV29-1 with TRBJ2-1; D remains ambiguous. This clonotype originated in a woman aged 55-69 years in good health and CMV-seropositive. Sequenced input: PBMCs. For the CDR3, the DNA is TGCAGCGTTGTAATCAATGAGCAGTTCTTC. This translates into CSVVINEQFF.